The TCR beta chain described here comes from a study of T cells in localized non-small cell lung cancer. CDR3 size: 14 residues. J lost 6 bases, V lost 5 bases, and 10 bases had no gene match. From germline, CDR1 is SGHTA and CDR2 FQGNSA. Clones were sequenced by immunoSEQ multiplex PCR, and TCRdb holds only the in-frame ones, with some missing. The sample yields about 25,000 clones, about 86% seen once. Regarding the study as a whole: Because only a single region of the tumor was sequenced, heterogeneity remains possible. Elevated circulating T cell density in blood was associated with longer overall survival. Among the tissues sampled, uninvolved adjacent lung had the highest T cell clonality, above tumor. For the top 100 tumor clones, a median approximately 61 also appeared in adjacent lung.

Note on this clone: The target antigen is unknown.

This receptor was taken from an older female donor with stage I lung adenocarcinoma. The chain joins TRBV7-2 to TRBJ2-7; 7 nucleotides match TRBD1. Here the sequenced sample was peripheral blood, taken before any cancer treatment. The DNA for the CDR3 is TGTGCCAGCAGCCCCTCTATGACAGGGTTCGAGCAGTACTTC. It encodes CASSPSMTGFEQYF.